The next 9 T cell receptor beta chains were all read from a single sample in a study of CD8+ T cells in alopecia areata. cDNA prepared by RNA extraction and subsequent reverse transcription served as the template for sequencing. The assay was immunoSEQ multiplex PCR, and TCRdb's table has in-frame clones only and misses some. Among 200,000 to 250,000 clones listed, around three fifths were seen once. This specimen was CD4+ T cells sorted from blood, taken at week 0. The receptors come from a human donor with alopecia areata.

The chain recombines TRBV4-2 with TRBJ1-1; D call uncertain. The CDR3 is made up of 14 amino acids. V lost 5 bases and J 5 bases, leaving 15 bases between the germline ends. Germline values: CDR1 LGHNA, CDR2 YNFKEQ. Written as DNA, the CDR3 is TGTGCCAGCAGCGTTACCCCTAGGGCTACTGAAGCTTTCTTT. Translating it yields CASSVTPRATEAFF.

This chain uses TRBV6-1 with TRBJ1-1; a weak D match, TRBD1 (6 bases). Germline CDR1 MNHNS, CDR2 SASEGT. The CDR3 runs 14 residues. V shed 6 bases and J shed 10 bases, with 21 bases lying between them. CDR3 coding DNA: TGTGCCAGCAGCCCTGACAGCCCACAGGGCGGAGCTTTCTTT. Translation: CASSPDSPQGGAFF.

The chain links TRBV2 to TRBJ1-1; 7 nucleotides line up with TRBD1. The CDR3 loop spans 15 amino acids. J lost 1 base, V lost 8 bases, and 10 bases had no gene match. Germline CDR1 reads SNHLY; CDR2 reads FYNNEI. CDR3 amino acids: CASGKGGATNTEAFF. CDR3 DNA: TGTGCCAGCGGGAAAGGGGGCGCGACGAACACTGAAGCTTTCTTT.

The gene calls are TRBV7-2 and TRBJ2-1, with D unclear. Trimming shortened V by 5 bases and J by 8 bases, and 19 bases separated the two germline ends. Germline CDR1 reads SGHTA; CDR2 reads FQGNSA. The CDR3 contains 15 residues. The CDR3 reads CASSRIGQLGDEQFF. The CDR3 DNA sequence: TGTGCCAGCAGCCGGATCGGGCAATTGGGCGATGAGCAGTTCTTC.

The CDR3 reads CASSLYRQGNNNEQFF. The CDR3 DNA sequence: TGTGCCAGCAGTCTATACCGACAGGGGAACAACAATGAGCAGTTCTTC. J is TRBJ2-1 and V is TRBV27, with 8 bases fitting TRBD1. This CDR3 has 16 amino acids. The ends lost 5 bases at V and 5 bases at J; junction bases unmatched: 11. CDR1 and CDR2 from the germline V gene are MNHEY and SMNVEV (reference sequence).

With regard to this clone: Compared with germline, one end of the junction differs, possibly owing to a read error. The chain couples TRBV7-9 to TRBJ2-5; D unclear. The V gene's germline CDR1 is SEHNR and CDR2 FQNEAQ (reference sequence). This CDR3 spans 12 amino acids. Here the CDR3 DNA reads TGTGCCAGCAGCTTCGGGCCCCAACTTCGGGACTTC. It translates to CASSFGPQLRDF.

The J gene is TRBJ2-7, the V gene TRBV4-2; D call uncertain. This CDR3 has 12 residues. V was clipped by 0 bases and J by 6 bases, with 6 bases between them. Germline lookup yields CDR1 LGHNA and CDR2 YNFKEQ. CDR3 in amino acids: CASSQDYFEQYF. CDR3 nucleotide sequence: TGTGCCAGCAGCCAAGATTACTTCGAGCAGTACTTC.

V and J are TRBV9 and TRBJ2-4; TRBD1 might be the D (5 bases). CDR3 length: 14 residues. The V and J ends lost 0 bases and 8 bases respectively, with 12 bases between them. In germline, CDR1 is SGDLS, CDR2 YYNGEE. CDR3 nucleotide sequence: TGTGCCAGCAGCGTAGCGGTCAGGGCGGACATTCAGTACTTC. Translation: CASSVAVRADIQYF.

This clone was counted only a few times. V gene TRBV10-3 combines with J gene TRBJ2-3; D ambiguous. V gave up 6 bases and J gave up 2 bases, with 9 bases separating them. CDR1 and CDR2 (germline): ENHRY, SYGVKD. This CDR3 region has 13 residues. CDR3 DNA: TGTGCCATCAGCGAGATGGACACAGATACGCAGTATTTT. Translation: CAISEMDTDTQYF.